This T cell receptor beta chain emerged from a study of a mutant IDH1 vaccine in newly diagnosed glioma. Time point denoted: week 5, during vaccination. The investigators gave 300 ug of mutant IDH1 20-mer peptide in each vaccine dose, together with topical imiquimod. Of note for this clone: What it binds is not known.

The repertoire was sequenced with immunoSEQ multiplex PCR; TCRdb's copy has only in-frame clones and lacks some. The sample has some 29,000 clones, approximately 90% seen once; the top ten hold approximately 3.3%. Germline CDR1 is SEHNR and CDR2 is FQNEAQ (reference sequence). There are 14 residues in the CDR3. Trimming cost V 7 bases and J 0 bases, with 9 bases left between them. This sequence was found in a woman aged 40 to 55 with glioma. Some clones in this sample may be carry-over from other donors' samples. This chain joins TRBV7-9 and TRBJ2-2, with a tentative D call TRBD1 (6 bases). Material: peripheral blood mononuclear cells (PBMCs), obtained from a glioma patient whose treatment included an IDH1 peptide vaccine. The CDR3 region is CASIQGSNTGELFF. In nucleotides, the CDR3 is TGTGCCAGCATACAGGGTTCGAACACCGGGGAGCTGTTTTTT.